A single T cell receptor beta chain is shown here with its context. The target antigen is unknown. The PCR used 60 Vbeta and 13 Jbeta primers. Method: immunoSEQ multiplex PCR; TCRdb's copy keeps in-frame clones and lacks some. The table for this sample gives 150,000 or so clones. The data were obtained in a study of cytomegalovirus exposure and HLA in healthy donors. Study-level information: Approximately 81% of 398 genotyped donors fell in the Caucasian-associated ancestry cluster. Study-wide points: Earlier results showed most TCR beta V segments being productive about 87% or about 30% of the time. Researchers left out some V segments, among them TRBV6-2 and TRBV6-3, as indistinguishable. A later analysis linked a missense variant in DCLRE1C to the trimming of TCR beta V and J genes.

The germline V gene encodes CDR1 SGHVS and CDR2 FNYEAQ. V was shortened by 1 base and J by 2 bases, with 10 bases between the two germline ends. This CDR3 has 15 amino acids. The chain combines TRBV7-6 with TRBJ2-3; D is uncertain. This TCR derives from an older woman in good health and CMV-seronegative. Sequenced material: PBMCs. The DNA for the CDR3 is TGTGCCAGCAGCTTAGTAGAGTTCAACACAGATACGCAGTATTTT. This sequence encodes CASSLVEFNTDTQYF.